These 27 T cell receptor beta chains share one sample of origin, sequenced in a study of glioma-infiltrating T cells. TCR alpha and beta CDR3 regions were amplified from RNA using iRepertoire nested multiplex PCR. Using its own MiXCR run on the multiplex PCR reads, TCRdb lists one record per CDR3 protein. The data show 300,000 to 450,000 distinct CDR3 sequences, 35% to 45% seen once. The source material was glioma tissue, nonneoplastic brain tissue, or PBMCs (not recorded which). These receptors were collected from a human donor with low-grade glioma or glioblastoma, undergoing nonglioma brain surgery, or in good health (not recorded which).

A few counts support this clonotype. This sequence joins TRBV7-2 and TRBJ1-4; the D is unclear. Between the trimmed V and J ends, which lost 3 bases and 8 bases, there was a span of 10 bases. Germline V gene lookup returns CDR1 SGHTA and CDR2 FQGNSA. There are 13 residues in the CDR3. This CDR3 is CASSLALREKLFF. In DNA, the CDR3 is TGTGCCAGCAGCTTGGCACTTAGAGAAAAACTGTTTTTT.

This clonotype was observed at least ten times. This chain links TRBV27 with TRBJ2-1; D uncertain. The germline V gene has CDR1 MNHEY and CDR2 SMNVEV (reference sequence). There are 12 residues in the CDR3. Trimming left V 3 bases short and J 7 bases short, with 7 bases between. In nucleotides, the CDR3 is TGTGCCAGCAGTTTCAGTCGGAATGAGCAGTTCTTC. The encoded protein is CASSFSRNEQFF.

This clonotype was counted a few times. V gene TRBV7-2 combines with J gene TRBJ2-2; D is uncertain. CDR1 is SGHTA, CDR2 FQGNSA, per germline. Trimming left V 2 bases short and J 4 bases short, with 17 bases between. The CDR3 covers 17 residues. CDR3 in DNA: TGTGCCAGCAGCTTATACTCTTGGGGTATCGGCACCGGGGAGCTGTTTTTT. Encoded protein: CASSLYSWGIGTGELFF.

The J gene is TRBJ2-7, the V gene TRBV7-9, with a tentative D call TRBD1 (6 bases). This CDR3 has 14 amino acids. Per germline, CDR1 SEHNR and CDR2 FQNEAQ (reference sequence). V was shortened by 3 bases and J by 3 bases, with 12 bases between the two germline ends. The CDR3 DNA reads TGTGCCAGCAGCTTGAGGGACACGATCTACGAGCAGTACTTC. This translates into CASSLRDTIYEQYF.

The table lists this clonotype with a few counts. This chain uses TRBV7-2 with TRBJ2-3; 8 bases are a match to TRBD1. Germline V gene lookup returns CDR1 SGHTA and CDR2 FQGNSA. The CDR3 consists of 14 residues. J gave up 4 bases and V 4 bases, and 4 bases lay outside the gene matches. CDR3 sequence: CASSSGTGADTQYF. The CDR3 bases are TGTGCCAGCAGCTCCGGGACAGGAGCAGATACGCAGTATTTT.

This clonotype has a handful of counts. The rearrangement joins TRBV12-3 or TRBV12-4 to TRBJ2-3; 8 positions agree with TRBD2. The CDR3 has 16 amino acids. V was pared by 3 bases and J by 6 bases, with 11 bases of the junction left unmatched. Here the CDR3 reads CASSFTSGYGADTQYF. CDR3 DNA sequence: TGTGCCAGCAGTTTTACTAGCGGATACGGGGCGGATACGCAGTATTTT.

V is TRBV5-4 and J is TRBJ2-2, with 7 bases that match TRBD2. The germline gives CDR1 SGHNT, CDR2 YYREEE (reference sequence). The length of the CDR3 is 15 residues. Trimming cost V 4 bases and J 1 base; bases outside gene matches: 4. The CDR3 spells CASSLERGNTGELFF. The CDR3 bases are TGTGCCAGCAGCCTAGAGCGGGGGAACACCGGGGAGCTGTTTTTT.

As to this clonotype: A much larger clone differs by one base, so this may be a read error. The CDR3 loop is CATSRATGGDYAYTF. In DNA, the CDR3 is TGTGCCACCAGCAGAGCGACAGGGGGCGACTATGCCTACACCTTC. This chain connects TRBV15 to TRBJ1-2; 10 bases match TRBD1. Per the germline V gene, CDR1 is LNHNV and CDR2 is YYDKDF (reference sequence). The CDR3 extends over 15 amino acids.

This chain uses TRBV2 with TRBJ1-1; TRBD1 matches 7 bases. V gave up 6 bases and J gave up 4 bases; unmatched junction bases: 17. Per germline, CDR1 SNHLY and CDR2 FYNNEI. This CDR3 has 17 amino acids. For the CDR3, the DNA is TGTGCCAGCAGCGCGTTCGGACCAGGGGGAGTGCCCACTGAAGCTTTCTTT. It translates to CASSAFGPGGVPTEAFF.

This clonotype turned up a few times. The chain links TRBV15 to TRBJ2-3; D is possibly TRBD2 (5 bases). Germline V lookup: CDR1 LNHNV, CDR2 YYDKDF (reference sequence). The CDR3 extends over 14 amino acids. The ends were cut back, 2 bases at V and 3 bases at J, with 9 bases in the middle. This chain's CDR3 is CATSRPPGTDTQYF. The CDR3, as DNA: TGTGCCACCAGCAGACCACCGGGGACAGATACGCAGTATTTT.

V is TRBV20-1 and J is TRBJ2-1; 11 positions match TRBD2. V dropped 5 bases and J dropped 0; count of bases not matched to a gene: 9. The CDR3 loop spans 17 amino acids. CDR1 is DFQATT and CDR2 is SNEGSKA in the germline V gene (reference sequence). The CDR3 region is CSASRTSGFISYNEQFF. The CDR3 DNA reads as TGCAGTGCTTCTAGGACTAGCGGGTTTATCTCCTACAATGAGCAGTTCTTC.

This clonotype appeared many times. The chain joins TRBV28 to TRBJ2-7, with unresolved D. CDR1 and CDR2 from the germline V gene are MDHEN and SYDVKM. Trimming removed 5 bases from V and 5 bases from J, with 13 bases in between. This CDR3 has 13 residues. CDR3 sequence reads: CASSGPQRNEQYF. The CDR3 coding sequence is TGTGCCAGCAGTGGCCCCCAGCGCAACGAGCAGTACTTC. The variable domain in full, completed from reference TRBV28 and TRBJ2-7, reads DVKVTQSSRYLVKRTGEKVFLECVQDMDHENMFWYRQDPGLGLRLIYFSYDVKMKEKGDIPEGYSVSREKKERFSLILESASTNQTSMYLCASSGPQRNEQYFGPGTRLTVT.

The sample holds many counts of this clonotype. The chain has TRBV6-1 and TRBJ1-1; D is uncertain. The CDR3 loop spans 14 amino acids. Trimming left V 5 bases short and J 8 bases short, with 18 bases between. Germline V gene data show CDR1 as MNHNS and CDR2 as SASEGT. The CDR3 loop is CASSLGSILMEAFF. The CDR3 region has the DNA TGTGCCAGCAGTTTGGGATCTATCCTGATGGAAGCTTTCTTT.

Regarding this clonotype: Relative to the germline gene, one junction end is altered; a read error may explain this. V usage is TRBV7-6 and J usage is TRBJ2-1; the D gene is possibly TRBD1 (5 bases). The germline V gene has CDR1 SGHVS and CDR2 FNYEAQ. CDR3 length: 12 residues. In nucleotides, the CDR3 is TGTGCCAGCCAAGGGGCGAACAATGAGCAGTCCTTC. Its protein product is CASQGANNEQSF. Using reference TRBV7-6 and TRBJ2-1 for the parts outside the CDR3, the full variable domain is GAGVSQSPRYKVTKRGQDVALRCDPISGHVSLYWYRQALGQGPEFLTYFNYEAQQDKSGLPNDRFSAERPEGSISTLTIQRTEQRDSAMYRCASQGANNEQSFGPGTRLTVL.

Note on this clonotype: Germline is not matched at one junction end, which may reflect a read error. V and J are TRBV28 and TRBJ1-1; D is ambiguous. The CDR3 loop spans 14 amino acids. The germline gives CDR1 MDHEN, CDR2 SYDVKM. The CDR3 region has the DNA TGTGCCAGCAGTTTACGATATGGGAACACTGAAGCTCTCTTT. Amino acid sequence: CASSLRYGNTEALF.

The CDR3 sequence is CASSPGLAGFYNEQFF. The DNA for the CDR3 is TGCGCCAGCAGCCCAGGACTAGCGGGGTTCTACAATGAGCAGTTCTTC. The V call is TRBV4-3, the J call TRBJ2-1; TRBD2 agrees at 12 bases. Germline lookup yields CDR1 LGHNA and CDR2 YSLEER. With 4 bases clipped from V and 3 bases from J, the junction kept 4 bases outside the gene matches. The length of the CDR3 is 16 residues.

J is TRBJ2-3 and V is TRBV2; D may match TRBD1 or TRBD2 (6 bases each). Germline CDR1 is SNHLY and CDR2 is FYNNEI. The CDR3 contains 14 residues. With 8 bases removed from V and 3 bases from J, the gap between germline ends came to 15 bases. CDR3 in DNA: TGTGCCAGCTGGAGGGGGAGTTGGACAGATACGCAGTATTTT. Translation: CASWRGSWTDTQYF.

This clonotype has ten or more counts. This sequence joins TRBV15 and TRBJ2-3; 11 positions agree with TRBD2. V was pared by 3 bases and J by 2 bases, with 4 bases of the junction left unmatched. CDR1 is LNHNV, CDR2 YYDKDF, per germline (reference sequence). The CDR3 contains 16 residues. This CDR3 reads CATSSGTSGPTDTQYF. The CDR3, as DNA: TGTGCCACCAGCAGCGGGACTAGCGGACCCACAGATACGCAGTATTTT.

To note about this clonotype: A read error may be the cause here, since a much bigger clone is one base away. The chain is built from TRBV28 and TRBJ1-1, with D hard to call. Germline loops: CDR1 MDHEN, CDR2 SYDVKM. Trimming removed 7 bases from V and 4 bases from J, with 16 bases in between. The CDR3 covers 14 residues. CDR3 amino acids: CASMDAVDITEAFF. The CDR3 DNA reads as TGTGCCAGCATGGATGCAGTGGATATCACTGAAGCTTTCTTT.

On this clonotype itself: This may arise from a read error, as a much more abundant clone is one base away. The chain carries TRBV20-1 and TRBJ2-5, with D perhaps matching TRBD2 (5 bases). This CDR3 spans 15 amino acids. Looked up from germline, CDR1 is DFQATT and CDR2 is SNEGSKA (reference sequence). CDR3 coding DNA: TGCAGTACTAGATCGTGGGCTAGTGGAATGGAGACCCAGTACTTC. Protein: CSTRSWASGMETQYF.

The genes are TRBV28 and TRBJ1-3; D not resolved. Trimming shortened V by 4 bases and J by 4 bases, and 11 bases separated the two germline ends. Germline assignment: CDR1 MDHEN and CDR2 SYDVKM. This CDR3 region has 14 residues. CDR3 nucleotide sequence: TGTGCCAGCAGTTCCCCCTGGGCGGGAAACACCATATATTTT. It encodes CASSSPWAGNTIYF.

With respect to this clonotype: A read error may account for a junction end that differs from germline. The chain links TRBV20-1 to TRBJ2-3, with D tentatively TRBD1 or TRBD2 (5 bases each). Per germline, CDR1 DFQATT and CDR2 SNEGSKA (reference sequence). CDR3 length: 15 amino acids. CDR3 sequence reads: CSARDLTGPPDAQYF. The CDR3 region has the DNA TGCAGTGCTAGAGATCTGACGGGACCCCCAGATGCGCAGTATTTT.

The chain recombines TRBV6-2 or TRBV6-3 with TRBJ2-2; possibly TRBD2 for D (5 bases). The germline V gene has CDR1 MNHEY and CDR2 SVGEGT. Trimming stripped 2 bases from V and 0 bases from J, with 19 bases between. CDR3 length: 19 amino acids. The CDR3 DNA reads as TGTGCCAGCAGTTACGAAAGAAGAGTGAGGGCGGCGAACACCGGGGAGCTGTTTTTT. Translating gives CASSYERRVRAANTGELFF.

This clonotype was seen a handful of times. V and J are TRBV6-1 and TRBJ2-7, with 7 nucleotides matching TRBD1. With 5 bases clipped from V and 2 bases from J, the junction kept 6 bases outside the gene matches. CDR1 is MNHNS, CDR2 SASEGT, per germline. CDR3 length: 14 amino acids. The CDR3 DNA reads TGTGCCAGCAGTCAACCACAGGGGACCTACGAGCAGTACTTC. Translated: CASSQPQGTYEQYF.

This clonotype was detected many times. For the CDR3, the DNA is TGTGCCAGCAGTGAAGTAGTCCGCGGACGGGATACGCAGTATTTT. This translates into CASSEVVRGRDTQYF. This chain links TRBV6-1 with TRBJ2-3, with D unresolved. V shed 1 base and J shed 6 bases, with 14 bases lying between them. Germline values: CDR1 MNHNS, CDR2 SASEGT. The CDR3 loop spans 15 amino acids.

The CDR3 DNA reads TGTGCCAGCAGTTCGTACGAAGGAAGTACAGATACGCAGTATTTT. The encoded protein is CASSSYEGSTDTQYF. The chain carries TRBV28 and TRBJ2-3, with D uncertain. Germline CDR1 MDHEN, CDR2 SYDVKM. CDR3 size: 15 residues. Trimming pared 4 bases from V and 3 bases from J, leaving 14 bases between.

In this sample, this clonotype turned up a few times. The V call is TRBV10-3, the J call TRBJ1-2; D gene uncertain. Per the germline V gene, CDR1 is ENHRY and CDR2 is SYGVKD. Between the trimmed V and J ends, which lost 3 bases and 4 bases, there was a span of 12 bases. The CDR3 totals 14 residues. CDR3 protein: CAISDGSDAYGYTF. The CDR3 nucleotides read TGTGCCATCAGTGATGGGTCCGATGCCTATGGCTACACCTTC.